These T cell receptor beta chains were read from a single sample in a study of blood T cell repertoires in COVID-19. TCRdb's table, derived via immunoSEQ multiplex PCR, lists solely in-frame clones and lacks some. The sample lists around 150,000 clones; around nine tenths were seen once. Specimen: peripheral blood. These receptors were obtained from a man aged 55 to 70 with active or convalescent COVID-19. Each CDR3 is given with its conserved first and last residue. The D gene is left open where the match is weak. Size tells how often a clone was seen (once, few, many) or the class of an expanded clone, and some rows leave it out.

J gene: TRBJ1-2; clone size: few; CDR3 length: 15; D gene: .; V gene: TRBV12-5; CDR3 protein: CASGASGILDYGYTF; CDR3 DNA: TGTGCTAGTGGTGCTTCAGGTATACTTGACTATGGCTACACCTTC
J gene: TRBJ1-2; clone size: few; CDR3 length: 16; D gene: TRBD1; V gene: TRBV5-5; CDR3 protein: CASSFTGTGVDYGYTF; CDR3 DNA: TGTGCCAGCAGCTTCACCGGGACAGGGGTGGACTATGGCTACACCTTC
J gene: TRBJ1-5; clone size: .; CDR3 length: 18; D gene: TRBD1; V gene: TRBV7-2; CDR3 protein: CASSFQGARFSSNQPQHF; CDR3 DNA: TGTGCCAGCAGCTTTCAGGGGGCGCGGTTCTCTAGCAATCAGCCCCAGCATTTT
J gene: TRBJ2-1; clone size: .; CDR3 length: 14; D gene: .; V gene: TRBV7-2; CDR3 protein: CASSFQEAYNEQFF; CDR3 DNA: TGTGCCAGCAGCTTCCAAGAGGCCTACAATGAGCAGTTCTTC
J gene: TRBJ2-3; clone size: .; CDR3 length: 16; D gene: TRBD2; V gene: TRBV7-9; CDR3 protein: CASSLGTSGSVYTQYF; CDR3 DNA: TGTGCCAGCAGCTTAGGGACTAGCGGGAGTGTATATACGCAGTATTTT
J gene: TRBJ2-7; clone size: .; CDR3 length: 15; D gene: TRBD2; V gene: TRBV11-2; CDR3 protein: CASSSSGLAGVEQYF; CDR3 DNA: TGTGCCAGCAGCTCATCGGGACTAGCGGGAGTTGAGCAGTACTTC
J gene: TRBJ2-5; clone size: once; CDR3 length: 15; D gene: .; V gene: TRBV6-6; CDR3 protein: CASSYSGLVGETQYF; CDR3 DNA: TGTGCCAGCAGTTACTCGGGGCTAGTGGGAGAGACCCAGTACTTC
J gene: TRBJ2-4; clone size: .; CDR3 length: 17; D gene: .; V gene: TRBV21-1; CDR3 protein: CASSKGLQGEAKNIQYF; CDR3 DNA: TGTGCCAGCAGCAAAGGATTACAGGGGGAGGCCAAAAACATTCAGTACTTC
J gene: TRBJ2-2; clone size: .; CDR3 length: 15; D gene: .; V gene: TRBV5-4; CDR3 protein: CASSLGGGVTGELFF; CDR3 DNA: TGTGCCAGCAGCTTGGGAGGGGGAGTAACCGGGGAGCTGTTTTTT
J gene: TRBJ2-5; clone size: .; CDR3 length: 14; D gene: TRBD1; V gene: TRBV19; CDR3 protein: CASSIGQVQETQYF; CDR3 DNA: TGTGCCAGTAGTATTGGACAGGTCCAAGAGACCCAGTACTTC
J gene: TRBJ1-6; clone size: .; CDR3 length: 15; D gene: TRBD1; V gene: TRBV18; CDR3 protein: CASSPVGQEGSPLHF; CDR3 DNA: TGTGCCAGCTCACCAGTTGGACAGGAGGGGTCACCCCTCCACTTT
J gene: TRBJ2-5; clone size: .; CDR3 length: 18; D gene: TRBD2; V gene: TRBV23-1; CDR3 protein: CASSQSLEAGAGFGTQYF; CDR3 DNA: TGCGCCAGCAGTCAATCGTTGGAAGCGGGGGCCGGTTTTGGGACCCAGTACTTC
J gene: TRBJ2-7; clone size: .; CDR3 length: 12; D gene: .; V gene: TRBV5-1; CDR3 protein: CASSTQGYEQYF; CDR3 DNA: TGCGCCAGCAGCACGCAGGGTTACGAGCAGTACTTC
J gene: TRBJ2-5; clone size: .; CDR3 length: 15; D gene: .; V gene: TRBV7-9; CDR3 protein: CASSPLGGAGETQYF; CDR3 DNA: TGTGCCAGCAGCCCCCTGGGGGGGGCCGGAGAGACCCAGTACTTC
J gene: TRBJ2-5; clone size: .; CDR3 length: 16; D gene: .; V gene: TRBV3-1/TRBV3-2; CDR3 protein: CASSQDPGRGLETQYF; CDR3 DNA: TGTGCCAGCAGCCAAGATCCGGGCAGGGGCCTGGAGACCCAGTACTTC
J gene: TRBJ1-2; clone size: .; CDR3 length: 13; D gene: .; V gene: TRBV6-2/TRBV6-3; CDR3 protein: CASSYRTNYGYTF; CDR3 DNA: TGTGCCAGCAGTTACCGGACAAACTATGGCTACACCTTC
J gene: TRBJ1-5; clone size: .; CDR3 length: 14; D gene: .; V gene: TRBV7-2; CDR3 protein: CASSFKGNNQPQHF; CDR3 DNA: TGTGCCAGCAGCTTTAAGGGGAACAATCAGCCCCAGCATTTT
J gene: TRBJ2-2; clone size: .; CDR3 length: 16; D gene: TRBD1; V gene: TRBV15; CDR3 protein: CASAGETGGLTGELFF; CDR3 DNA: TGTGCCTCGGCGGGAGAAACAGGGGGCCTCACCGGGGAGCTGTTTTTT
J gene: TRBJ1-5; clone size: .; CDR3 length: 21; D gene: .; V gene: TRBV30; CDR3 protein: CAWSVSSWAGTQRAINQPQHF; CDR3 DNA: TGTGCCTGGAGTGTCTCTTCTTGGGCAGGGACGCAGCGGGCTATCAATCAGCCCCAGCATTTT
J gene: TRBJ1-1; clone size: .; CDR3 length: 15; D gene: TRBD1; V gene: TRBV7-9; CDR3 protein: CASSLDRTGLGEAFF; CDR3 DNA: TGTGCCAGCAGCTTAGACCGGACAGGCCTGGGTGAAGCTTTCTTT
J gene: TRBJ1-2; clone size: .; CDR3 length: 16; D gene: .; V gene: TRBV14; CDR3 protein: CASSQEGGRGNYGYTF; CDR3 DNA: TGTGCCAGCAGCCAAGAGGGCGGCAGGGGTAACTATGGCTACACCTTC
J gene: TRBJ2-5; clone size: once; CDR3 length: 16; D gene: TRBD2; V gene: TRBV5-1; CDR3 protein: CASSNRTSGRGETQYF; CDR3 DNA: TGCGCCAGCAGCAACAGGACTAGCGGGAGAGGAGAGACCCAGTACTTC
J gene: TRBJ2-5; clone size: .; CDR3 length: 13; D gene: TRBD1; V gene: TRBV7-8; CDR3 protein: CASAYRGQETQYF; CDR3 DNA: TGTGCCAGCGCCTACAGGGGCCAAGAGACCCAGTACTTC
J gene: TRBJ2-1; clone size: .; CDR3 length: 16; D gene: TRBD2; V gene: TRBV19; CDR3 protein: CASSTLAGRTYNEQFF; CDR3 DNA: TGTGCCAGTAGTACCTTAGCGGGACGGACCTACAATGAGCAGTTCTTC
J gene: TRBJ1-4; clone size: .; CDR3 length: 15; D gene: .; V gene: TRBV6-5; CDR3 protein: CASSQWRTVNEKLFF; CDR3 DNA: TGTGCCAGCTCCCAATGGAGGACAGTGAATGAAAAACTGTTTTTT
J gene: TRBJ1-1; clone size: .; CDR3 length: 14; D gene: TRBD1; V gene: TRBV19; CDR3 protein: CASSVSTGTGSAFF; CDR3 DNA: TGTGCCAGTAGTGTTTCCACCGGGACAGGGAGTGCTTTCTTT
J gene: TRBJ1-2; clone size: .; CDR3 length: 14; D gene: TRBD1; V gene: TRBV18; CDR3 protein: CASSPETGVYGYTF; CDR3 DNA: TGTGCCAGCTCACCAGAGACAGGGGTTTATGGCTACACCTTC
J gene: TRBJ1-5; clone size: .; CDR3 length: 14; D gene: .; V gene: TRBV10-3; CDR3 protein: CAISDRDKNQPQHF; CDR3 DNA: TGTGCCATCAGTGACCGGGACAAAAATCAGCCCCAGCATTTT
J gene: TRBJ1-1; clone size: few; CDR3 length: 18; D gene: .; V gene: TRBV13; CDR3 protein: CASSLGLIGVGVRTEAFF; CDR3 DNA: TGTGCCAGCAGCTTAGGCCTAATTGGAGTCGGGGTCCGCACTGAAGCTTTCTTT
J gene: TRBJ1-1; clone size: .; CDR3 length: 13; D gene: .; V gene: TRBV3-1/TRBV3-2; CDR3 protein: CASSPLRNTEAFF; CDR3 DNA: TGTGCCAGCAGCCCCCTCAGGAACACTGAAGCTTTCTTT